Listed below are T cell receptor beta chains from one sample, sequenced in a study of cytomegalovirus exposure and HLA in healthy donors. Clones were sequenced by immunoSEQ multiplex PCR, and TCRdb holds only the in-frame ones, with some missing. The sample records 150,000 to 200,000 clones, around 81% being singletons. Material for sequencing was PBMCs. The source of these receptors is a man aged 25 to 40 in good health and CMV-seropositive. CDR3s leave out the opening cysteine and the closing phenylalanine or tryptophan. Clone size is stated in some rows and not others, as once, few, many or a class when expanded.

v_call cdr3_length clone_size cdr3_aa
TRBV7-9 12 NA ASSPFQGGSEQY
TRBV6-5 11 NA ASSYSNGGTQY
TRBV4-2 12 NA ASSHEQGQGGYT
TRBV18 12 NA ASSPPVTRLQQY
TRBV7-2 13 NA ASSLHRGWNQPQH
TRBV14 15 NA ASSQGGPRRSGNTIY
TRBV6-1 12 NA ASSTGGSPDTQY
TRBV6-1 15 NA ASSAETGSIRWNEQF
TRBV10-3 10 NA AISEWGGEQF
TRBV6-1 13 NA ASSALTGGGTEAF
TRBV25-1 10 NA ASRGGWDEQY
TRBV7-8 13 NA ASSLATTGGAIFH
TRBV4-3 15 NA ASSPARLAGGTDTQY
TRBV7-6 12 NA ASSSGTSLIEQF
TRBV7-9 9 NA ASSLKQEAF
TRBV25-1 13 NA ASSELGQYNSPLH
TRBV4-1 12 few ASSQSSFQETQY
TRBV15 14 NA ATSREAGLGNNEQF
TRBV5-5 13 NA ASTNRQGQVYEQY
TRBV6-5 13 NA ASSHPGQGLYEQY